This is a list of T cell receptor beta chains from one sample in a study of molecular identifiers for immune sequencing clone quantification. TCRdb independently ran MiXCR on the PCR reads; one entry per CDR3 protein. In the table there are approximately 500,000 distinct CDR3 sequences, over 20% of which are singletons. The sequenced sample was naive CD8+ T cells from blood, with Jurkat cell RNA spiked in. These receptors all stem from a human donor in good health. Some libraries in this study had Jurkat cell RNA spiked in. CDR3s include the opening cysteine and the closing phenylalanine or tryptophan. The order of the fields is clone size, D gene, CDR3 length, J gene, V gene, CDR3 DNA, CDR3 protein. The D gene is left open where the match is weak. The size entry is marked missing in some rows and otherwise reads once, few, many or a size class.

size: few
D: -
length: 15
J: TRBJ2-7
V: TRBV4-1
DNA: TGCGCCAGCAGCGCGTCGACATTTTCATCCTACGAGCAGTACTTC
CDR3: CASSASTFSSYEQYF

size: few
D: -
length: 13
J: TRBJ2-1
V: TRBV4-3
DNA: TGCGCCAGCAGCCAATTCTCCTACAATGAGCAGTTCTTC
CDR3: CASSQFSYNEQFF

size: -
D: -
length: 17
J: TRBJ2-5
V: TRBV6-2/TRBV6-3
DNA: TGTGCCAGCAGTCCAAGTTTCGGGTTAGCGGCCCAAGAGACCCAGTACTTC
CDR3: CASSPSFGLAAQETQYF

size: -
D: -
length: 13
J: TRBJ2-7
V: TRBV6-2/TRBV6-3
DNA: TGTGCCAGCAGTTCGGACCCTACCTACGAGCAGTACTTC
CDR3: CASSSDPTYEQYF

size: -
D: TRBD1
length: 17
J: TRBJ2-7
V: TRBV20-1
DNA: TGCAGTGCTAGGGGGGGACAGGGGGCGGAGGAGTCCTACGAGCAGTACTTC
CDR3: CSARGGQGAEESYEQYF

size: many
D: -
length: 15
J: TRBJ2-6
V: TRBV29-1
DNA: TGCAGCTCGTGGGACCCGTCGATTGGGGCCAACGTCCTGACTTTC
CDR3: CSSWDPSIGANVLTF

size: -
D: -
length: 15
J: TRBJ2-7
V: TRBV12-3/TRBV12-4
DNA: TGTGCCAGCAGTCCCCCCCGAGGCTACGCCTACGAGCAGTACTTC
CDR3: CASSPPRGYAYEQYF

size: many
D: TRBD1
length: 15
J: TRBJ2-7
V: TRBV14
DNA: TGTGCCAGCAGTCGCGAGACAGGGTTTTACTACGAGCAGTACTTC
CDR3: CASSRETGFYYEQYF

size: many
D: -
length: 16
J: TRBJ2-2
V: TRBV27
DNA: TGTGCCAGCAGTACACAGGGCCCCTTGAGTCCCGGGGAGCTGTTTTTT
CDR3: CASSTQGPLSPGELFF

size: -
D: TRBD2
length: 16
J: TRBJ2-5
V: TRBV2
DNA: TGTGCCAGCAGTGAAGCAACTAGCGGGTACCAAGAGACCCAGTACTTC
CDR3: CASSEATSGYQETQYF

size: many
D: -
length: 13
J: TRBJ2-5
V: TRBV4-1
DNA: TGCGCCAGCAGCCCCATAGCCGGAGAGACCCAGTACTTC
CDR3: CASSPIAGETQYF

size: many
D: TRBD2
length: 17
J: TRBJ2-3
V: TRBV5-6
DNA: TGTGCCAGCAGCTTGGTACTTGTGACTAGCGGAGGAGATACGCAGTATTTT
CDR3: CASSLVLVTSGGDTQYF

size: many
D: -
length: 13
J: TRBJ1-1
V: TRBV12-3/TRBV12-4
DNA: TGTGCCAGCACTCCCGACGGGAACACTGAAGCTTTCTTT
CDR3: CASTPDGNTEAFF

size: few
D: TRBD1
length: 13
J: TRBJ2-7
V: TRBV2
DNA: TGTGCCAGCCAGACAGGGGGCTTGTGGGAGCAGTACTTC
CDR3: CASQTGGLWEQYF

size: -
D: -
length: 14
J: TRBJ1-2
V: TRBV27
DNA: TGTGCCAGCAGTCCCCTGAGGGATAACTATGGCTACACCTTC
CDR3: CASSPLRDNYGYTF

size: many
D: -
length: 14
J: TRBJ1-1
V: TRBV7-2
DNA: TGTGCCAGCAGCTTAACAGGGATGAACACTGAAGCTTTCTTT
CDR3: CASSLTGMNTEAFF

size: many
D: -
length: 13
J: TRBJ2-7
V: TRBV20-1
DNA: TGCAGTGCCGGTCCGGAGGGGGAGGACGAGCAGTACTTC
CDR3: CSAGPEGEDEQYF

size: many
D: TRBD1
length: 14
J: TRBJ1-1
V: TRBV27
DNA: TGTGCCAGCAGTTACGACAGGGGGCTCACTGAAGCTTTCTTT
CDR3: CASSYDRGLTEAFF

size: many
D: TRBD2
length: 15
J: TRBJ2-7
V: TRBV20-1
DNA: TGCAGTGCTAGAGATCTAGCGGGAGGGAGATACGAGCAGTACTTC
CDR3: CSARDLAGGRYEQYF

size: -
D: -
length: 15
J: TRBJ1-5
V: TRBV19
DNA: TGTGCCAGTGCTGACAGCACACGAAGCAATCAGCCCCAGCATTTT
CDR3: CASADSTRSNQPQHF

size: -
D: -
length: 13
J: TRBJ2-5
V: TRBV2
DNA: TGTGCCAGCATCGACAGCTTCATTGAGACCCAGTACTTC
CDR3: CASIDSFIETQYF

size: many
D: -
length: 12
J: TRBJ1-2
V: TRBV20-1
DNA: TGCAGTGCCCTAGTAGCTAACTATGGCTACACCTTC
CDR3: CSALVANYGYTF

size: -
D: -
length: 15
J: TRBJ2-1
V: TRBV27
DNA: TGTGCCAGCACCAGGCCGGGGGTATTTCCCAATGAGCAGTTCTTC
CDR3: CASTRPGVFPNEQFF

size: many
D: TRBD2
length: 16
J: TRBJ2-3
V: TRBV9
DNA: TGTGCCAGCAGCGTAGAGGTAGCGGGGGCGACAGATACGCAGTATTTT
CDR3: CASSVEVAGATDTQYF

size: -
D: -
length: 14
J: TRBJ1-5
V: TRBV4-1
DNA: TGCGCCAGCTCATCGGGCCAGACGGGTCAGCCCCAGCATTTT
CDR3: CASSSGQTGQPQHF

size: -
D: TRBD2
length: 15
J: TRBJ2-2
V: TRBV7-6
DNA: TGTGCCAGCAGCTCCGGGACTAGTCTCTCCGGGGAGCTGTTTTTT
CDR3: CASSSGTSLSGELFF

size: few
D: TRBD1
length: 14
J: TRBJ2-5
V: TRBV6-2/TRBV6-3
DNA: TGTGCCAGCAGTCCTCCGGGACAGGTTCTTGCCCAGTACTTC
CDR3: CASSPPGQVLAQYF

size: few
D: TRBD2
length: 15
J: TRBJ2-5
V: TRBV9
DNA: TGTGCCAGCACTCCGGGACTAGCGGGAGGGGAGACCCAGTACTTC
CDR3: CASTPGLAGGETQYF

size: -
D: TRBD1
length: 15
J: TRBJ2-7
V: TRBV6-1
DNA: TGTGCCGGCAATGAGAAGGACAGGGGACCCTACGAGCAGTACTTC
CDR3: CAGNEKDRGPYEQYF

size: many
D: TRBD1
length: 14
J: TRBJ2-7
V: TRBV7-9
DNA: TGTGCCAGCAGCAGTGGGACAGGCCACTACGAGCAGTACTTC
CDR3: CASSSGTGHYEQYF

size: few
D: TRBD1
length: 16
J: TRBJ1-1
V: TRBV7-9
DNA: TGTGCCAGCAGTTTAGGACAGGGGGCTTGGGGCACTGAAGCTTTCTTT
CDR3: CASSLGQGAWGTEAFF

size: -
D: -
length: 14
J: TRBJ1-6
V: TRBV15
DNA: TGTGCCACCTCCGAAGCCCTATTTGAGTCACCCCTCCACTTT
CDR3: CATSEALFESPLHF

size: few
D: TRBD1
length: 15
J: TRBJ2-1
V: TRBV20-1
DNA: TGCAGTGCTAGTCTCCGGGACAGTGCGTTGGATGAGCAGTTCTTC
CDR3: CSASLRDSALDEQFF

size: many
D: -
length: 15
J: TRBJ2-5
V: TRBV9
DNA: TGTGCCAGCAGCGTAGCTTCCGGGGTCCCCGGGGCCCAGTACTTC
CDR3: CASSVASGVPGAQYF

size: many
D: -
length: 15
J: TRBJ1-5
V: TRBV7-2
DNA: TGTGCCAGCAGCTTATCAGGCAGTCCTGATCAGCCCCAGCATTTT
CDR3: CASSLSGSPDQPQHF

size: few
D: -
length: 16
J: TRBJ1-3
V: TRBV3-1
DNA: TGTGCCAGCAGCCAGTCAGGACGGATCTCTGGAAACACCATATATTTT
CDR3: CASSQSGRISGNTIYF

size: -
D: TRBD1
length: 16
J: TRBJ2-7
V: TRBV4-3
DNA: TGCGCCAGCAGCCAAGATTCGGGACAGAGTTCCTACGAGCAGTACTTC
CDR3: CASSQDSGQSSYEQYF

size: many
D: -
length: 15
J: TRBJ2-1
V: TRBV7-9
DNA: TGTGCCAGCAGCTTAGTAGGGTTATCCTACAATGAGCAGTTCTTC
CDR3: CASSLVGLSYNEQFF

size: -
D: -
length: 14
J: TRBJ1-4
V: TRBV2
DNA: TGTGCCAGCAGGCACACAGGGTTATGGGAAAAACTGTTTTTT
CDR3: CASRHTGLWEKLFF

size: -
D: -
length: 17
J: TRBJ1-1
V: TRBV14
DNA: TGTGCCAGCAGCCAAGATTTGGGGGGACGGTCGAACACTGAAGCTTTCTTT
CDR3: CASSQDLGGRSNTEAFF

size: -
D: -
length: 16
J: TRBJ1-1
V: TRBV6-2/TRBV6-3
DNA: TGTGCCAGCAGGAGTCTTTGGGGAATGGTTGAAGCTGAAGCTTTCTTT
CDR3: CASRSLWGMVEAEAFF

size: many
D: -
length: 18
J: TRBJ2-6
V: TRBV7-6
DNA: TGTGCCAGCAGCTTAGTCCCCCCAGGGGACTCTGGGGCCAACGTCCTGACTTTC
CDR3: CASSLVPPGDSGANVLTF

size: -
D: -
length: 15
J: TRBJ2-7
V: TRBV5-4
DNA: TGTGCCAGCAGCTTGGCGGAGCGGAGGAACTACGAGCAGTACTTC
CDR3: CASSLAERRNYEQYF

size: few
D: -
length: 14
J: TRBJ2-5
V: TRBV5-6
DNA: TGTGCCAGCAGCTTGCCTAGGGAACAAGAGACCCAGTACTTC
CDR3: CASSLPREQETQYF

size: -
D: -
length: 16
J: TRBJ1-4
V: TRBV9
DNA: TGTGCCAGCAGCGTAGGGGGAGGGACGACTAATGAAAAACTGTTTTTT
CDR3: CASSVGGGTTNEKLFF